This T cell receptor beta chain stems from a study of tumor and adjacent non-tumor tissue in lung cancer. Study-wide background: The cohort had about a dozen adenocarcinoma, a couple of squamous cell and 1 small cell patients. Each sample yielded roughly 4 million productive TCRbeta reads on average.

No cell sorting was done before RNA was extracted from the tissue. The normal lung tissue was taken more than 3 cm from the tumor edge. Study findings and constraints: Normal lung showed higher cumulative top 100 clone frequency than tumor. Tumor tissue had significantly higher TCR diversity than normal lung.

The CDR3 spans 12 residues. CDR1 SGHDN and CDR2 FVKESK come from the germline V gene. With 7 bases removed from V and 3 bases from J, the gap between germline ends came to 10 bases. Of note for this clonotype: Antigen: not known. Since a much larger clone is just one base distant, this may be a read error.

TCRbeta libraries were built with three rounds of nested PCR, modified from ARM-PCR. TCRdb re-analysed the multiplex PCR reads in MiXCR, keeping a single row per CDR3 protein. The table includes about 110,000 distinct CDR3 sequences, roughly three fifths detected once. This TCR derives from a man aged 55-75 years with non-small cell lung cancer. Sequencing input: distant non-tumor lung tissue. The chain is built from TRBV14 and TRBJ2-7; D is unclear. CDR3 nucleotides: TGTGCCAGCAATGGGCTTGACTACGAGCAGTACTTC. Its protein is CASNGLDYEQYF. Complete variable domain (other parts from reference TRBV14 and TRBJ2-7): EAGVTQFPSHSVIEKGQTVTLRCDPISGHDNLYWYRRVMGKEIKFLLHFVKESKQDESGMPNNRFLAERTGGTYSTLKVQPAELEDSGVYFCASNGLDYEQYFGPGTRLTVT.